The 10 T cell receptor beta chains listed next were all sequenced from one sample in a study of cytomegalovirus exposure and HLA in healthy donors. The PCR made use of 60 Vbeta and 13 Jbeta primers. Using immunoSEQ multiplex PCR, the repertoire was profiled, and TCRdb retains in-frame clones only, with some absent. The table lists about 120,000 clones, roughly 80% of them singletons, with 4.9% in the top ten. Sequencing used PBMCs. These receptors were taken from a man aged 45 to 65 in good health and CMV-seropositive.

The V call is TRBV6-1, the J call TRBJ1-1; 9 nucleotides match TRBD1. CDR3 length: 15 amino acids. The J segment lost 3 bases and the V segment lost 6 bases, leaving 8 bases of the junction unmatched. Germline CDR1 and CDR2: MNHNS and SASEGT. The CDR3 spells CASRVQGAGDTEAFF. The CDR3, as DNA: TGTGCCAGCAGAGTACAGGGGGCTGGGGACACTGAAGCTTTCTTT.

This clone has only one observation. The rearrangement joins TRBV30 to TRBJ1-1; perhaps TRBD1 as D (6 bases). The CDR3 is 9 residues long. Germline V lookup: CDR1 GTSNPN, CDR2 SVGIG (reference sequence). V was pared by 6 bases and J by 8 bases, with 7 bases between. The CDR3 sequence is CACQGEAFF. Here the CDR3 DNA reads TGTGCCTGCCAGGGGGAAGCTTTCTTT.

This clone occurred a few times. The chain uses TRBV4-1 and TRBJ1-1; TRBD1 is a possible D gene (6 bases). Trimming cost V 3 bases and J 1 base, with 15 bases left between them. Germline loops: CDR1 MGHRA, CDR2 YSYEKL. CDR3 length: 16 amino acids. CDR3 DNA sequence: TGCGCCAGCAGCCAGGCGGGCAGGGGCCAGAACACTGAAGCTTTCTTT. Its translation is CASSQAGRGQNTEAFF.

The V and J genes are TRBV11-2 and TRBJ1-5; possible D gene TRBD1, 5 bases. This CDR3 has 13 amino acids. Germline CDR1 is SGHAT and CDR2 is FQNNGV. Trimming removed 5 bases from V and 10 bases from J, with 15 bases in between. The CDR3 loop reads CASSAHQGSPQHF. CDR3 DNA: TGTGCCAGCAGCGCCCATCAGGGATCCCCCCAGCATTTT.

The V call is TRBV7-2, the J call TRBJ1-6, with 10 bases lining up with TRBD1. Germline V gives CDR1 SGHTA, CDR2 FQGNSA. The J segment lost 7 bases and the V segment lost 4 bases, leaving 4 bases of the junction unmatched. This CDR3 region has 15 residues. CDR3 loop: CASSSGQGGNSPLHF. The CDR3 nucleotides read TGTGCCAGCAGCTCTGGACAGGGGGGGAATTCACCCCTCCACTTT.

In this sample, this clone turned up once. This chain connects TRBV9 to TRBJ2-1, with TRBD2 identical over 10 bases. V shed 7 bases, J shed 2 bases, and the junction held 3 bases outside the gene matches. Germline CDR1 reads SGDLS; CDR2 reads YYNGEE. The CDR3 sequence is 14 residues long. The CDR3 here is CASQRGGTYNEQFF. The DNA for the CDR3 is TGTGCCAGCCAGCGGGGGGGCACCTACAATGAGCAGTTCTTC. Looking up the rest from reference TRBV9 and TRBJ2-1 gives the full variable domain: DSGVTQTPKHLITATGQRVTLRCSPRSGDLSVYWYQQSLDQGLQFLIQYYNGEERAKGNILERFSAQQFPDLHSELNLSSLELGDSALYFCASQRGGTYNEQFFGPGTRLTVL.

V and J are TRBV2 and TRBJ1-1; no clear D. Germline V gene sequence: CDR1 SNHLY, CDR2 FYNNEI. V was trimmed by 4 bases and J by 0 bases, leaving 9 bases between them. The CDR3 contains 14 residues. CDR3 protein: CASSGKRMNTEAFF. For the CDR3, the DNA is TGTGCCAGCAGTGGGAAGAGGATGAACACTGAAGCTTTCTTT.

This clone appeared a single time. The J gene is TRBJ2-7, the V gene TRBV5-4, with 10 bases matching TRBD2. CDR1 is SGHNT, CDR2 YYREEE, per germline (reference sequence). CDR3 length: 16 residues. With V trimmed by 3 bases and J by 2 bases, 8 bases remained unmatched. The CDR3 DNA sequence: TGTGCCAGCAGCTACCTAGCGGGGGCCACGACCTACGAGCAGTACTTC. This translates into CASSYLAGATTYEQYF.

The chain joins TRBV5-1 to TRBJ1-6, with 8 bases fitting TRBD1. CDR3 length: 15 residues. Germline CDR1 reads SGHRS; CDR2 reads YFSETQ. The junction had 9 bases not matched to a gene; V was cut back by 6 bases and J by 7 bases. As DNA, the CDR3 is TGCGCCAGCACCTCCGGACAGGGAGGGAATTCACCCCTCCACTTT. Translation: CASTSGQGGNSPLHF. The entire variable domain, with the rest obtained from reference TRBV5-1 and TRBJ1-6, is as follows: KAGVTQTPRYLIKTRGQQVTLSCSPISGHRSVSWYQQTPGQGLQFLFEYFSETQRNKGNFPGRFSGRQFSNSRSEMNVSTLELGDSALYLCASTSGQGGNSPLHFGNGTRLTVT.

The chain couples TRBV20-1 to TRBJ1-2; no firm D call. There are 11 residues in the CDR3. V shed 2 bases and J shed 11 bases, with 12 bases lying between them. Germline values: CDR1 DFQATT, CDR2 SNEGSKA (reference sequence). CDR3 sequence (DNA): TGCAGTGCTAGAAAGGGAGAAGGATACACCTTC. It codes for CSARKGEGYTF.